This TCR beta chain was captured by sequencing in a study of technical replicates of blood from a few donors. TCRdb's table, derived via immunoSEQ multiplex PCR, lists solely in-frame clones and lacks some. The table has 75,000 to 95,000 clones, roughly 90% seen once. This CDR3 has 20 residues. Sequencing was carried out using T cells isolated from PBMCs. The clonotype comes from a human donor in good health. The V gene is TRBV21-1, the J gene TRBJ1-5; no check of the table's D call, TRBD1, against the DNA was made. TRBV21-1 has pseudogene status. CDR3: CASSIRTGGGPLYSNQPQHF. Here the CDR3 DNA reads TGTGCCAGCAGCATCCGGACAGGGGGCGGACCCCTCTATAGCAATCAGCCCCAGCATTTT.